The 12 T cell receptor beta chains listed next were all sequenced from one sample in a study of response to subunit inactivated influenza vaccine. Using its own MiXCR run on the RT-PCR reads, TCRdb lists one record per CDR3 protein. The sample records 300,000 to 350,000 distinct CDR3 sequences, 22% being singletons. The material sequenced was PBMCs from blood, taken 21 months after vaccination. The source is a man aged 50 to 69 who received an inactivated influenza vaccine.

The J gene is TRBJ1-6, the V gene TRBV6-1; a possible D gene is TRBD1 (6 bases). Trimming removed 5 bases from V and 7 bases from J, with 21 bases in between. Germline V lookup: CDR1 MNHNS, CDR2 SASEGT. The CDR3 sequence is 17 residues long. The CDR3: CASSRGGQSPANSPLHF. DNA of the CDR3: TGTGCCAGCAGTCGCGGAGGACAGTCCCCTGCGAATTCACCCCTCCACTTT.

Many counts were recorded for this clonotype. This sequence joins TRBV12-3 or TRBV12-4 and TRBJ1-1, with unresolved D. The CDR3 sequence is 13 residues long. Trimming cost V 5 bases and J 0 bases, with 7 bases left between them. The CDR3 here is CASSVRVNTEAFF. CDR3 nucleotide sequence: TGTGCCAGCAGTGTAAGGGTGAACACTGAAGCTTTCTTT.

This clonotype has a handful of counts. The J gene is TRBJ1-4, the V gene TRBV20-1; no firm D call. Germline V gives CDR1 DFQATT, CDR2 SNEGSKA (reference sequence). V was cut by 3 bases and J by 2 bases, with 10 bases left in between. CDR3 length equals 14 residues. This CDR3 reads CSARKIATNEKLFF. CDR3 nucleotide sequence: TGCAGTGCTAGGAAGATTGCGACTAATGAAAAACTGTTTTTT.

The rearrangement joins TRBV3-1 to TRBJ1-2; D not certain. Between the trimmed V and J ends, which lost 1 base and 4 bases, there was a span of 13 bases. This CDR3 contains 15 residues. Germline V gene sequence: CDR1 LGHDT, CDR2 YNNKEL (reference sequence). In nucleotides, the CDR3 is TGTGCCAGCAGCCAAGGGGTCCGACACTCCTATGGCTACACCTTC. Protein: CASSQGVRHSYGYTF.

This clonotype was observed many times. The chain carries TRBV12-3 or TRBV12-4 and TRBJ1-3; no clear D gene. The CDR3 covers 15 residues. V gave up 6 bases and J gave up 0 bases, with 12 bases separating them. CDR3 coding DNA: TGTGCCAGCAGAGATACAGACTACTCTGGAAACACCATATATTTT. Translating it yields CASRDTDYSGNTIYF.

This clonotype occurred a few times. CDR3 protein: CSARVGGSGNTIYF. As DNA, the CDR3 is TGCAGTGCTAGAGTCGGGGGCTCTGGAAACACCATATATTTT. The J gene is TRBJ1-3, the V gene TRBV20-1, with D perhaps matching TRBD1 (5 bases). Trimming removed 1 base from V and 0 bases from J, with 7 bases in between. CDR1 is DFQATT, CDR2 SNEGSKA, per germline (reference sequence). This CDR3 contains 14 residues.

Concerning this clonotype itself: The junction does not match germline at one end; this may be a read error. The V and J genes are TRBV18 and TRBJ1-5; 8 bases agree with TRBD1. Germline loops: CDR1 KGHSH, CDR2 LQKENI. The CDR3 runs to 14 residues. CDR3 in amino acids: CASSPTGANQAQHF. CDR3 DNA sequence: TGTGCCAGCTCACCGACAGGGGCTAATCAGGCCCAGCATTTT.

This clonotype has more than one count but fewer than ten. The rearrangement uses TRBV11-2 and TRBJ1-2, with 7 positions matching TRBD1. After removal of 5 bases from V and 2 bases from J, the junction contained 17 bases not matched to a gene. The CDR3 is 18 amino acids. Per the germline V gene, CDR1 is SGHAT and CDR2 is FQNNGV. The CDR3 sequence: CASSPHLFSQGGNYGYTF. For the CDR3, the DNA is TGTGCCAGCAGCCCTCACCTCTTCTCTCAGGGGGGCAACTATGGCTACACCTTC.

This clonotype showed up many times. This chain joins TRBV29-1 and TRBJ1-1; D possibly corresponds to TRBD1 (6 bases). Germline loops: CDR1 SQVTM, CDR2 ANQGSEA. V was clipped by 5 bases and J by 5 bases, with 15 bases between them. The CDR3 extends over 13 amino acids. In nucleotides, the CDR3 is TGCAGCGTTCATAAGGGGGGTAGGACTGAAGCTTTCTTT. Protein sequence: CSVHKGGRTEAFF.

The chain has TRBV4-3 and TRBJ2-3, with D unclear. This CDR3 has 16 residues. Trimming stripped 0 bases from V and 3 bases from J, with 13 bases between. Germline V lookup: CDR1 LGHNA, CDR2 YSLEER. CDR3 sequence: CASSQELVAGTDTQYF. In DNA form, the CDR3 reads TGCGCCAGCAGCCAAGAGCTTGTAGCAGGAACAGATACGCAGTATTTT.

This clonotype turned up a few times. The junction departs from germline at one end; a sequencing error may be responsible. CDR3 coding DNA: TGTGCCATCAGCAAGGAGAACACTGAAGCTTTCTTT. Protein sequence: CAISKENTEAFF. The V call is TRBV15, the J call TRBJ1-1; D remains unclear. The CDR3 loop spans 12 amino acids. The germline V gene encodes CDR1 LNHNV and CDR2 YYDKDF (reference sequence).

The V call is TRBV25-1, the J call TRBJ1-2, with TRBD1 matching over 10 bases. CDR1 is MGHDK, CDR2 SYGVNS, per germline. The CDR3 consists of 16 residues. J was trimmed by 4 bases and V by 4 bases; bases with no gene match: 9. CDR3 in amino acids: CASSASLGQGTYGYTF. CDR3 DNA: TGTGCCAGCAGTGCATCGCTGGGACAGGGGACCTATGGCTACACCTTC.